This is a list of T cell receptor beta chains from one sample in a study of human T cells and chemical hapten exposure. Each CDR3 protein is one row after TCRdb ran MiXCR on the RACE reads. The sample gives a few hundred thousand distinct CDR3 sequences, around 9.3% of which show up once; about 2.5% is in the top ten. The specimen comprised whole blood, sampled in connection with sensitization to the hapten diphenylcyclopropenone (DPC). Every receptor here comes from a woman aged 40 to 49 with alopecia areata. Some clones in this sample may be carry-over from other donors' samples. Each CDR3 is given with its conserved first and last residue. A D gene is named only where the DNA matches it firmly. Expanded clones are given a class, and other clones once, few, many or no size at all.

CASSLRGVDYGYTF TGTGCCAGCAGCTTACGAGGGGTTGACTATGGCTACACCTTC TRBV5-6 - TRBJ1-2 few
CASIRGREAQPQHF TGTGCCAGCATTAGGGGTAGGGAGGCTCAGCCCCAGCATTTT TRBV6-5 - TRBJ1-5 -
CASRVGRGGHPSGANVLTF TGTGCCAGCAGGGTAGGGAGGGGAGGACACCCCTCTGGGGCCAACGTCCTGACTTTC TRBV11-2 TRBD2 TRBJ2-6 many
CASSQINRVNHPNPTYEQYF TGCGCCAGCAGTCAAATAAACAGGGTAAACCACCCTAATCCGACCTACGAGCAGTACTTC TRBV23-1 - TRBJ2-7 -
CASSLITSGKVYEQYF TGTGCCAGCAGTTTAATTACTAGCGGGAAAGTGTACGAGCAGTACTTC TRBV28 TRBD2 TRBJ2-7 -
CATRATGPNTGELFF TGTGCCACAAGGGCGACAGGGCCGAACACCGGGGAGCTGTTTTTT TRBV10-3 TRBD1 TRBJ2-2 -
CASSLAGGREKLFF TGTGCCAGCAGTTTAGCAGGGGGCCGGGAAAAACTGTTTTTT TRBV12-3/TRBV12-4 TRBD1 TRBJ1-4 few
CASNPAGSYGYTF TGTGCCAGCAACCCAGCAGGGTCATACGGCTACACCTTC TRBV7-2 - TRBJ1-2 many
CASSHSTGGLGETQYF TGTGCCAGCAGCCACTCAACTGGGGGCCTGGGAGAGACCCAGTACTTC TRBV6-5 - TRBJ2-5 few
CASSLVLPSGYNTDTQYF TGTGCCAGCAGCCTCGTCCTTCCTAGCGGCTACAACACAGATACGCAGTATTTT TRBV3-1 TRBD2 TRBJ2-3 -
CASRNWNQDEQYF TGCGCCAGCCGGAATTGGAACCAAGACGAGCAGTACTTC TRBV5-1 - TRBJ2-7 -
CASSGQGYGYTF TGTGCCAGCAGCGGACAGGGCTATGGCTACACCTTC TRBV28 TRBD1 TRBJ1-2 -
CASSLSRPQTPFF TGTGCCAGCAGTTTATCTCGGCCCCAGACACCTTTCTTT TRBV12-3/TRBV12-4 - TRBJ1-1 few
CASTLADRRETQYF TGTGCCAGCACACTAGCGGACAGGAGGGAGACCCAGTACTTC TRBV6-1 - TRBJ2-5 -
CASSSSLTGTTDTQYF TGCGCCAGCAGCTCGTCACTGACCGGGACCACAGATACGCAGTATTTT TRBV5-1 - TRBJ2-3 -
CATSGPGLNTGELFF TGTGCCACCAGCGGCCCGGGATTGAACACCGGGGAGCTGTTTTTT TRBV7-2 - TRBJ2-2 -
CSADGTGVMNTEAFF TGCAGTGCTGACGGGACAGGGGTTATGAACACTGAAGCTTTCTTT TRBV20-1 TRBD1 TRBJ1-1 -
CATMEGGRGNEQFF TGTGCCACCATGGAGGGCGGGCGGGGGAATGAGCAGTTCTTC TRBV24-1 TRBD2 TRBJ2-1 -
CASSLFPGPPYEQYF TGTGCCAGCAGTTTATTCCCCGGACCACCGTACGAGCAGTACTTC TRBV27 - TRBJ2-7 -
CASSLEWVTEAFF TGTGCCAGCAGCTTAGAGTGGGTCACTGAAGCTTTCTTT TRBV7-2 - TRBJ1-1 -
CSAGGRSSYEQYF TGCAGCGCTGGAGGTCGGAGCTCCTACGAGCAGTACTTC TRBV29-1 - TRBJ2-7 many
CASSQLGGSNSYEQYF TGCGCCAGCAGCCAACTAGGGGGGAGCAATTCCTACGAGCAGTACTTC TRBV4-3 - TRBJ2-7 -
CASSAGRLAGGPTGELFF TGCGCCAGCAGCGCGGGCCGACTAGCGGGAGGGCCGACCGGGGAGCTGTTTTTT TRBV5-1 TRBD2 TRBJ2-2 few
CASRRIAGAYNEQFF TGTGCCAGCAGGAGAATAGCGGGAGCCTACAATGAGCAGTTCTTC TRBV6-1 TRBD2 TRBJ2-1 few
CASSYYADTQYF TGTGCCAGCAGTTACTACGCAGATACGCAGTATTTT TRBV6-6 - TRBJ2-3 many
CSAGVPAKNIQYF TGCAGTGCGGGGGTCCCGGCCAAAAACATTCAGTACTTC TRBV20-1 - TRBJ2-4 few